The 21 T cell receptor beta chains presented below share a single source sample, sequenced in a study of shared clonotypes between healthy human individuals. Sequenced by immunoSEQ multiplex PCR; TCRdb stores in-frame clones only, minus some. The table records over a million clones, around 82% of them present only once. Sequencing was performed on memory CD4+ T cells from PBMCs. Subset meaning: CD45RA-negative fraction. Every receptor here comes from a man between 18 and 35 years old in good health. Some clones in this sample may be carry-over from other donors' samples.

This clone was counted ten times or more. The chain combines TRBV14 with TRBJ1-1; the D is unclear. The CDR3 is 13 amino acids. V was shortened by 3 bases and J by 4 bases, with 9 bases between the two germline ends. Germline V gene data show CDR1 as SGHDN and CDR2 as FVKESK. CDR3 sequence (DNA): TGTGCCAGCAGCCATGATCTAAGCACTGAAGCTTTCTTT. This codes for CASSHDLSTEAFF.

V is TRBV9 and J is TRBJ2-1, with D possibly being TRBD2 (6 bases). Trimming stripped 5 bases from V and 6 bases from J, with 24 bases between. The CDR3 sequence is 17 residues long. Germline loops: CDR1 SGDLS, CDR2 YYNGEE. This CDR3 is CASREVAGLPSVNEQFF. The CDR3 DNA reads as TGTGCCAGCAGAGAAGTCGCGGGACTCCCATCGGTCAATGAGCAGTTCTTC.

The table lists this clone with a few counts. The J gene is TRBJ2-7, the V gene TRBV5-6; TRBD2 agrees at 10 bases. Per the germline V gene, CDR1 is SGHDT and CDR2 is YYEEEE. The CDR3 totals 15 residues. V trimming: 4 bases; J trimming: 2 bases; junction bases outside the gene matches: 6. The CDR3: CASSLLAGRTYEQYF. CDR3 nucleotides: TGTGCCAGCAGCCTACTAGCGGGAAGAACCTACGAGCAGTACTTC.

This clone is a singleton in its sample. This rearrangement joins TRBV9 to TRBJ2-5; the D is unclear. The CDR3 is 15 residues long. Trimming took off 1 base at V and 1 base at J, with 11 bases between the two ends. Germline V CDR1 and CDR2: SGDLS, YYNGEE. The CDR3 protein is CASSVTSHLQETQYF. Written as DNA, the CDR3 is TGTGCCAGCAGCGTAACGTCTCACCTCCAAGAGACCCAGTACTTC.

The chain recombines TRBV10-2 with TRBJ2-3; tentatively, D is TRBD1 or TRBD2 (5 bases each). The V and J ends lost 6 bases and 2 bases respectively, with 12 bases between them. The germline CDR1 and CDR2 sequences are WSHSY and SAAADI. The CDR3 has 14 residues. CDR3 DNA: TGCGCCAGCAGCCGGGTGGGGGTCACAGATACGCAGTATTTT. Protein sequence: CASSRVGVTDTQYF.

CDR3 sequence: CASSARWTSGSYEQYF. CDR3 nucleotides: TGTGCCAGCAGTGCGAGATGGACTAGCGGCTCCTACGAGCAGTACTTC. This chain joins TRBV6-1 and TRBJ2-7, with 10 bases identical to TRBD2. CDR1 is MNHNS and CDR2 is SASEGT in the germline V gene. V shed 4 bases, J shed 0 bases, and the junction held 6 bases outside the gene matches. This CDR3 spans 16 amino acids.

This chain links TRBV28 with TRBJ2-1; D might be TRBD1 or TRBD2, each matching 6 bases. The CDR3 has 16 residues. The germline V and J ends were trimmed by 8 bases and 0 bases, with 17 bases remaining between them. The germline CDR1 and CDR2 sequences are MDHEN and SYDVKM. CDR3 bases: TGTGCCAGCGGAGGGGGAGACAGTAACTCCTACAATGAGCAGTTCTTC. Its protein is CASGGGDSNSYNEQFF.

The rearrangement uses TRBV5-1 and TRBJ1-4; D ambiguous. The germline V gene encodes CDR1 SGHRS and CDR2 YFSETQ. The CDR3 runs 13 residues. V was clipped by 2 bases and J by 3 bases, with 5 bases between them. CDR3: CASSFGANEKLFF. The CDR3 nucleotides read TGCGCCAGCAGCTTCGGGGCTAATGAAAAACTGTTTTTT.

The V call is TRBV5-1, the J call TRBJ2-7; 8 positions match TRBD1. The CDR3 spans 15 residues. Germline CDR1 SGHRS, CDR2 YFSETQ. V shed 1 base, J shed 5 bases, and the junction held 8 bases outside the gene matches. The CDR3 DNA reads as TGCGCCAGCAGCTTGATAGGACAGGGTTCGGACGAGCAGTACTTC. Amino acid sequence: CASSLIGQGSDEQYF.

The V gene is TRBV7-2, the J gene TRBJ2-5; D gene unclear. The CDR3 is made up of 13 amino acids. Germline V gives CDR1 SGHTA, CDR2 FQGNSA. V was shortened by 1 base and J by 5 bases, with 8 bases between the two germline ends. The CDR3 reads CASSLEVEETQYF. CDR3 coding DNA: TGTGCCAGCAGCTTAGAGGTCGAGGAGACCCAGTACTTC.

This chain joins TRBV18 and TRBJ2-1; tentative D call: TRBD2 (5 bases). Looked up from germline, CDR1 is KGHSH and CDR2 is LQKENI. The CDR3 has 14 residues. Deletions cut 0 bases from V and 3 bases from J, with 6 bases between. CDR3 nucleotide sequence: TGTGCCAGCTCACCACCGACTAACTACAATGAGCAGTTCTTC. Translating it yields CASSPPTNYNEQFF. Based on the CDR3 plus reference TRBV18 and TRBJ2-1, the full variable domain is NAGVMQNPRHLVRRRGQEARLRCSPMKGHSHVYWYRQLPEEGLKFMVYLQKENIIDESGMPKERFSAEFPKEGPSILRIQQVVRGDSAAYFCASSPPTNYNEQFFGPGTRLTVL.

Worth noting for this clone: Other nucleotide sequences from this sample produce the same CDR3. This rearrangement joins TRBV5-1 to TRBJ2-1; 7 bases map to TRBD2. Germline V gene data show CDR1 as SGHRS and CDR2 as YFSETQ. The CDR3 has 15 residues. The V gene end was trimmed by 5 bases and the J gene end by 0 bases; junction bases not matched to a gene: 5. The CDR3 spells CASRPAGLSYNEQFF. In DNA, the CDR3 is TGCGCCAGCAGACCAGCGGGGCTCTCCTACAATGAGCAGTTCTTC.

This clone has just one count. This chain uses TRBV6-5 with TRBJ2-7; 8 positions agree with TRBD2. The germline CDR1 and CDR2 sequences are MNHEY and SVGAGI. The V segment lost 6 bases and the J segment 2 bases; nucleotides outside the gene matches: 9. There are 15 residues in the CDR3. The CDR3 region has the DNA TGTGCCAGCAGAGTTAGCGGGAACTGGCCCTACGAGCAGTACTTC. This translates into CASRVSGNWPYEQYF.

This clone came up once. The rearrangement uses TRBV5-1 and TRBJ2-5; D not certain. CDR3 length: 15 amino acids. The germline V gene encodes CDR1 SGHRS and CDR2 YFSETQ. Trimming shortened V by 0 bases and J by 4 bases, and 13 bases separated the two germline ends. Here the CDR3 reads CASSLDGPLGETQYF. CDR3 nucleotides: TGCGCCAGCAGCTTGGACGGCCCACTGGGAGAGACCCAGTACTTC.

This clone came up once. The chain carries TRBV5-1 and TRBJ2-2; D gene uncertain. Trimming cost V 1 base and J 6 bases, with 7 bases left between them. This CDR3 is built from 13 residues. Germline lookup yields CDR1 SGHRS and CDR2 YFSETQ. CDR3 loop: CASSLIASGELFF. The CDR3 DNA reads as TGCGCCAGCAGCTTGATTGCTTCCGGGGAGCTGTTTTTT. Full variable domain (outside the CDR3, taken from reference TRBV5-1 and TRBJ2-2): KAGVTQTPRYLIKTRGQQVTLSCSPISGHRSVSWYQQTPGQGLQFLFEYFSETQRNKGNFPGRFSGRQFSNSRSEMNVSTLELGDSALYLCASSLIASGELFFGEGSRLTVL.

The chain employs TRBV2 and TRBJ2-1; no reliable D call. CDR1 SNHLY and CDR2 FYNNEI come from the germline V gene. This CDR3 contains 16 residues. V was shortened by 6 bases and J by 0 bases, with 15 bases between the two germline ends. CDR3 region: CASSARLSHSYNEQFF. The CDR3 DNA reads as TGTGCCAGCAGCGCCCGACTTTCCCACTCCTACAATGAGCAGTTCTTC.

As to this clone: This CDR3 is also generated by other DNA sequences in the sample. This rearrangement joins TRBV7-9 to TRBJ2-7; 9 bases map to TRBD2. This CDR3 spans 13 amino acids. Germline V gene lookup returns CDR1 SEHNR and CDR2 FQNEAQ (reference sequence). After removal of 5 bases from V and 2 bases from J, the junction contained 1 base not matched to a gene. The CDR3 here is CASSPSGTYEQYF. CDR3 sequence (DNA): TGTGCCAGCAGCCCTAGCGGGACCTACGAGCAGTACTTC.

Points on this clone: Different DNA sequences within this sample yield the same CDR3. The chain links TRBV5-1 to TRBJ1-3; D is ambiguous. This CDR3 region has 13 residues. Trimming pared 0 bases from V and 2 bases from J, leaving 3 bases between. The germline CDR1 and CDR2 sequences are SGHRS and YFSETQ. The CDR3 is CASSLDPGNTIYF. For the CDR3, the DNA is TGCGCCAGCAGCTTGGATCCTGGAAACACCATATATTTT.

The chain recombines TRBV7-6 with TRBJ2-1, with 9 bases lining up with TRBD2. The CDR3 is made up of 18 amino acids. The V segment lost 2 bases and the J segment 1 base; nucleotides outside the gene matches: 9. CDR1 and CDR2 (germline): SGHVS, FNYEAQ. CDR3 sequence reads: CASSLLGLAGLSYNEQFF. DNA of the CDR3: TGTGCCAGCAGCTTATTAGGGCTAGCGGGATTATCCTACAATGAGCAGTTCTTC. The whole variable domain, remainder taken from reference TRBV7-6 and TRBJ2-1, is GAGVSQSPRYKVTKRGQDVALRCDPISGHVSLYWYRQALGQGPEFLTYFNYEAQQDKSGLPNDRFSAERPEGSISTLTIQRTEQRDSAMYRCASSLLGLAGLSYNEQFFGPGTRLTVL.

Note on this clone: It may be a read error: a sequence one base away is much more abundant. The chain employs TRBV11-2 and TRBJ2-5; 10 positions match TRBD2. The CDR3 consists of 16 residues. Germline CDR1 and CDR2: SGHAT and FQNNGV. DNA for the CDR3: TGTGCCAGCAGCTTAGATTTAGCGGGAGGCTGGGGGACCCAGCACTTC. This translates into CASSLDLAGGWGTQHF.

V is TRBV2 and J is TRBJ1-1, with D unclear. The CDR3 is made up of 14 amino acids. Germline values: CDR1 SNHLY, CDR2 FYNNEI. Between the trimmed V and J ends, which lost 4 bases and 0 bases, there was a span of 9 bases. The DNA for the CDR3 is TGTGCCAGCAGTGGACAAGCCATGAACACTGAAGCTTTCTTT. Protein product: CASSGQAMNTEAFF.